A selection of T cell receptor beta chains follows, all from one sample in a study of CD8+CD57+ T cells in acquired aplastic anemia. One entry per CDR3 protein, called by TCRdb with MiXCR from the reads. The data contain hundreds of thousands of distinct CDR3 sequences, about 44% of them seen just once; the ten biggest clones take up 7.8%. Sequencing input: sorted CD4+, CD8+, or CD8+CD57+ T cells (not recorded which) from PBMCs. The receptors were gathered from a human donor with aplastic anemia. Each CDR3 is given without its conserved first and last residue.

TRBJ1-1 | TRBV19 | ASSYYRNTEAF
TRBJ1-5 | TRBV24-1 | ATSKGQGLSWYSNQPQH
TRBJ1-2 | TRBV5-1 | ASRVLAGGYT
TRBJ1-2 | TRBV30 | AVGNRGLSYGYT
TRBJ2-7 | TRBV2 | ASSKTRDSYEQY
TRBJ1-6 | TRBV7-9 | AVPAGGSYNSPLH
TRBJ2-7 | TRBV19 | ASSPRGPSYEQY
TRBJ1-1 | TRBV28 | ASKLVRNTEAF
TRBJ2-7 | TRBV15 | ATADGYEQY
TRBJ1-4 | TRBV19 | ASSASGNEKLF
TRBJ2-3 | TRBV10-3 | AISESRLAGGDPDTQY
TRBJ2-2 | TRBV6-2/TRBV6-3 | ASSHGTSTGELF
TRBJ2-1 | TRBV7-8 | ASSLRTGQYNEQF
TRBJ2-5 | TRBV24-1 | ATSVGETQY
TRBJ2-4 | TRBV7-9 | ASTGAKDTGEY
TRBJ2-2 | TRBV6-6 | ASRDRPGSGTPGLALF
TRBJ2-5 | TRBV7-9 | ASSLMGETQY
TRBJ2-7 | TRBV7-9 | ASKPSWSYEQY
TRBJ1-1 | TRBV2 | ASPQRAGATNTEAF
TRBJ1-6 | TRBV24-1 | ATSDGPNSPLH
TRBJ2-1 | TRBV5-6 | ASSFLSSSNEQF
TRBJ2-1 | TRBV7-8 | ASRWEGRFYNEQF
TRBJ1-5 | TRBV7-2 | ASSSQGSGQPQH
TRBJ1-3 | TRBV19 | ASSIDGFWGQGYGNTIY
TRBJ2-5 | TRBV9 | ASSVFGARETQY
TRBJ1-1 | TRBV5-1 | ASSFVVGRNTEAF
TRBJ1-5 | TRBV19 | ASSIPNLNRGTAINQPQH
TRBJ1-2 | TRBV20-1 | SATGTDNYGYT
TRBJ1-2 | TRBV9 | ASSADRHGYT
TRBJ1-1 | TRBV5-1 | ASSLSGGGFGDTEAF
TRBJ2-5 | TRBV10-3 | AIRTTAGETQY
TRBJ2-6 | TRBV29-1 | SVEEHVRRGKGSGANVLT
TRBJ1-5 | TRBV10-2 | ASSEVGGGGSNQPQH
TRBJ1-2 | TRBV2 | ASGQANYGYT
TRBJ2-1 | TRBV7-9 | ASSLPRDNEQF
TRBJ2-1 | TRBV7-2 | ASSLQLAGVSNEQF
TRBJ1-2 | TRBV20-1 | SARTQPGQGIGNYGYT
TRBJ1-1 | TRBV7-9 | ASSFPDSAVEAF
TRBJ2-1 | TRBV20-1 | SAARGNEQF
TRBJ1-1 | TRBV5-1 | ASSMTVLNTEAF
TRBJ2-4 | TRBV4-3 | ASSQYRENVIQY
TRBJ2-3 | TRBV19 | ASSLDGTTTDTQY
TRBJ2-7 | TRBV7-8 | ASSLPGLAGEY
TRBJ1-6 | TRBV9 | ASSPTRTGNNSPLH
TRBJ2-7 | TRBV10-3 | AISGAPGTGGYEQY
TRBJ2-2 | TRBV7-9 | ASSLYGTNTGELF
TRBJ1-1 | TRBV11-2 | ASRGQSVEAF
TRBJ2-6 | TRBV19 | ASSISGTQSGANVLT
TRBJ1-1 | TRBV9 | ASSSPHPGKTTEAF
TRBJ1-1 | TRBV7-6 | ASSLRSGVATGAF
TRBJ1-5 | TRBV5-4 | ASSSGQGIDQPQH
TRBJ1-1 | TRBV4-3 | ASSGATREAF
TRBJ1-2 | TRBV10-2 | ASSDGQNLYGYT
TRBJ2-2 | TRBV7-9 | ASSLRYDRVTGELF
TRBJ2-2 | TRBV10-3 | AISETDPGELF
TRBJ1-1 | TRBV25-1 | ASIGGNTEAF
TRBJ2-5 | TRBV7-2 | ASSPTDQETQY
TRBJ2-2 | TRBV6-6 | ASSYSAASMGGTGELF